These 25 T cell receptor beta chains originate from one sample sequenced in a study of blood T cell repertoires in COVID-19. TCRdb keeps only in-frame clones here, not all; method: immunoSEQ multiplex PCR. The sample has around 230,000 clones, around four fifths seen once; the top ten hold about 2.3%. Sequencing was carried out using peripheral blood. These receptors all come from a woman between 40 and 55 years old with active or convalescent COVID-19.

The sample holds one count of this clone. V gene TRBV11-3 combines with J gene TRBJ1-1; D ambiguous. There are 13 residues in the CDR3. Trimming shortened V by 6 bases and J by 3 bases, and 11 bases separated the two germline ends. Germline values: CDR1 SGHNT, CDR2 YENEEA. The CDR3, as DNA: TGTGCCAGCAGGCTAAACCGGGACACTGAAGCTTTCTTT. Translation gives CASRLNRDTEAFF.

CDR3 in DNA: TGTGCCAGCAGTGAGGAGGCGATCGTCTACGAGCAGTACTTC. It codes for CASSEEAIVYEQYF. The chain combines TRBV2 with TRBJ2-7; D may be TRBD2 (5 bases). With 3 bases removed from V and 3 bases from J, the gap between germline ends came to 12 bases. This CDR3 region has 14 residues. CDR1 and CDR2 from the germline V gene are SNHLY and FYNNEI.

This chain links TRBV6-6 with TRBJ2-3; TRBD1 matches 9 bases. Germline V gene data show CDR1 as MNHNY and CDR2 as SVGAGI (reference sequence). Trimming cost V 5 bases and J 2 bases; bases outside gene matches: 20. The CDR3 has 20 amino acids. The CDR3 spells CASSLNVPGQGRGYTDTQYF. The DNA of the CDR3 is TGTGCCAGCAGTCTCAACGTCCCGGGACAGGGAAGGGGGTACACAGATACGCAGTATTTT.

The V gene is TRBV3-1 (or the pseudogene TRBV3-2), the J gene TRBJ2-2, with D tentatively TRBD1 (6 bases). CDR3 length: 14 residues. V was shortened by 9 bases and J by 0 bases, with 11 bases between the two germline ends. The germline gives CDR1 LGHDT, CDR2 YNNKEL (reference sequence). CDR3 sequence (DNA): TGTGCCAGTTTGGGGACATCGAACACCGGGGAGCTGTTTTTT. It specifies CASLGTSNTGELFF.

This clone was observed once. The chain joins TRBV6-6 to TRBJ1-2; D remains ambiguous. This CDR3 comprises 14 residues. The germline V and J ends were trimmed by 5 bases and 6 bases, with 16 bases remaining between them. CDR1 is MNHNY, CDR2 SVGAGI, per germline (reference sequence). The CDR3, as DNA: TGTGCCAGCAGTGATTCCCCCCTTGGAGATGGCTACACCTTC. Amino acids: CASSDSPLGDGYTF.

The V call is TRBV29-1, the J call TRBJ1-2; D remains ambiguous. This CDR3 region has 10 residues. The germline V and J ends were trimmed by 4 bases and 6 bases, with 6 bases remaining between them. From germline, CDR1 is SQVTM and CDR2 ANQGSEA. The CDR3 region is CSVGLNGYTF. The CDR3 region has the DNA TGCAGCGTTGGTCTAAATGGCTACACCTTC.

This chain links TRBV5-6 with TRBJ2-2; D may be TRBD2 (6 bases). Trimming left V 1 base short and J 5 bases short, with 6 bases between. From germline, CDR1 is SGHDT and CDR2 YYEEEE. This CDR3 is 13 amino acids long. The CDR3 loop is CASSLSGTGELFF. CDR3 nucleotide sequence: TGTGCCAGCAGCTTGAGCGGGACCGGGGAGCTGTTTTTT.

This chain links TRBV6-2 or TRBV6-3 with TRBJ1-5; D is uncertain. The V gene's germline CDR1 is MNHEY and CDR2 SVGEGT. CDR3 length: 13 amino acids. The ends were cut back, 4 bases at V and 4 bases at J, with 8 bases in the middle. The CDR3: CASSFLRNQPQHF. For the CDR3, the DNA is TGTGCCAGCAGTTTCCTGAGAAATCAGCCCCAGCATTTT.

The V call is TRBV4-3, the J call TRBJ1-2; 11 bases align to TRBD1. This CDR3 comprises 15 residues. From germline, CDR1 is LGHNA and CDR2 YSLEER. V was clipped by 0 bases and J by 5 bases; unmatched bases: 2. The CDR3 DNA is TGCGCCAGCAGCCAAGAAGGGACAGGGGGGTATGGCTACACCTTC. Protein product: CASSQEGTGGYGYTF.

The chain couples TRBV2 to TRBJ2-5, with 8 bases aligning to TRBD1. CDR1 is SNHLY and CDR2 is FYNNEI in the germline V gene. With 6 bases clipped from V and 4 bases from J, the junction kept 4 bases outside the gene matches. The length of the CDR3 is 13 residues. The CDR3 bases are TGTGCCAGCAGCGGACAGGGTTCAGAGACCCAGTACTTC. This sequence encodes CASSGQGSETQYF.

This chain uses TRBV6-5 with TRBJ2-3, with TRBD2 matching 7 bases. The germline gives CDR1 MNHEY, CDR2 SVGAGI. CDR3 size: 15 residues. V gave up 7 bases and J gave up 1 base; unmatched junction bases: 8. This CDR3 reads CASTGGGSRTDTQYF. The CDR3 coding sequence is TGTGCCAGCACTGGAGGCGGGAGCCGCACAGATACGCAGTATTTT.

The chain recombines TRBV9 with TRBJ1-2; TRBD1 might be the D (6 bases). Germline V gives CDR1 SGDLS, CDR2 YYNGEE. Trimming pared 6 bases from V and 3 bases from J, leaving 15 bases between. The CDR3 consists of 14 residues. In DNA form, the CDR3 reads TGTGCCAGCACCAGGGGACTAATAGACTATGGCTACACCTTC. It specifies CASTRGLIDYGYTF.

This chain connects TRBV5-4 to TRBJ1-3; 7 nucleotides agree with TRBD1. Trimming took 3 bases from V and 3 from J; bases not matched to a gene: 3. Germline V CDR1 and CDR2: SGHNT, YYREEE (reference sequence). The CDR3 sequence is 14 residues long. For the CDR3, the DNA is TGTGCCAGCAGCTCGACAGGGTATGGAAACACCATATATTTT. Protein sequence: CASSSTGYGNTIYF.

This clone has just one count. This chain links TRBV7-9 with TRBJ1-1; D unresolved. Germline loops: CDR1 SEHNR, CDR2 FQNEAQ (reference sequence). The ends were cut back, 2 bases at V and 8 bases at J, with 18 bases in the middle. The CDR3 contains 15 residues. The CDR3 nucleotides are TGTGCCAGCAGCTTAATCTCGGGAGGGCCGGCAGAAGCTTTCTTT. Translating it yields CASSLISGGPAEAFF.

The sample holds a few counts of this clone. This chain uses TRBV24-1 with TRBJ2-2; D uncertain. Trimming stripped 6 bases from V and 5 bases from J, with 6 bases between. This CDR3 is 12 amino acids long. CDR1 is KGHDR, CDR2 SFDVKD, per germline. CDR3 amino acids: CATSTATGELFF. In DNA, the CDR3 is TGTGCCACCAGTACAGCTACCGGGGAGCTGTTTTTT.

The rearrangement joins TRBV28 to TRBJ2-7; tentatively, D is TRBD2 (5 bases). V gave up 6 bases and J gave up 3 bases, with 9 bases separating them. The germline V gene encodes CDR1 MDHEN and CDR2 SYDVKM. The CDR3 is 12 residues long. The CDR3 is CASRNGGYEQYF. In DNA form, the CDR3 reads TGTGCCAGCAGGAACGGAGGCTACGAGCAGTACTTC.

In this sample, this clone turned up once. V and J are TRBV2 and TRBJ2-2; D may be TRBD2 (5 bases). The CDR3 consists of 11 residues. Trimming removed 6 bases from V and 6 bases from J, with 5 bases in between. Germline values: CDR1 SNHLY, CDR2 FYNNEI. In DNA, the CDR3 is TGTGCCAGCAGGGGAGCCGGGGAGCTGTTTTTT. It specifies CASRGAGELFF. Supplemented by reference TRBV2 and TRBJ2-2, the full variable domain reads EPEVTQTPSHQVTQMGQEVILRCVPISNHLYFYWYRQILGQKVEFLVSFYNNEISEKSEIFDDQFSVERPDGSNFTLKIRSTKLEDSAMYFCASRGAGELFFGEGSRLTVL.

The CDR3 reads CASSQRNTEAFF. The CDR3 bases are TGTGCCAGCAGCCAACGGAACACTGAAGCTTTCTTT. This rearrangement joins TRBV4-2 to TRBJ1-1; no reliable D call. CDR1 LGHNA and CDR2 YNFKEQ come from the germline V gene. Trimming shortened V by 2 bases and J by 1 base, and 2 bases separated the two germline ends. The CDR3 sequence is 12 residues long.

This rearrangement joins TRBV7-2 to TRBJ2-5; TRBD1 aligns across 7 bases. J was trimmed by 2 bases and V by 4 bases; bases with no gene match: 4. This CDR3 contains 14 residues. Per germline, CDR1 SGHTA and CDR2 FQGNSA. CDR3 loop: CASSSDRVQETQYF. In nucleotides, the CDR3 is TGTGCCAGCAGCTCCGACAGGGTGCAAGAGACCCAGTACTTC.

The chain combines TRBV18 with TRBJ2-3, with D tentatively TRBD2 (6 bases). The germline gives CDR1 KGHSH, CDR2 LQKENI. The CDR3 runs to 14 residues. Deletions cut 2 bases from V and 1 base from J, with 7 bases between. CDR3 DNA: TGTGCCAGCTCACCAGGACTACGCACAGATACGCAGTATTTT. Amino acid sequence: CASSPGLRTDTQYF.

In its sample, this clone was seen a few times. The V gene is TRBV5-4, the J gene TRBJ1-1; the match to TRBD1 covers 7 bases. CDR1 is SGHNT and CDR2 is YYREEE in the germline V gene (reference sequence). The CDR3 is made up of 14 amino acids. V lost 0 bases to trimming and J lost 1 base; unmatched junction nucleotides: 0. The CDR3 DNA sequence: TGTGCCAGCAGCTTGGACAGGGGGAACACTGAAGCTTTCTTT. The encoded protein is CASSLDRGNTEAFF.

The chain has TRBV6-2 or TRBV6-3 and TRBJ1-1; D not certain. The germline V gene encodes CDR1 MNHEY and CDR2 SVGEGT. Trimming left V 5 bases short and J 1 base short, with 11 bases between. The CDR3 sequence is 14 residues long. The CDR3 sequence is CASSHIQANTEAFF. CDR3 nucleotide sequence: TGTGCCAGCAGTCACATCCAGGCGAACACTGAAGCTTTCTTT.

V and J are TRBV11-2 and TRBJ2-5; D is possibly TRBD2 (5 bases). The germline V gene encodes CDR1 SGHAT and CDR2 FQNNGV. This CDR3 has 15 amino acids. Trimming took 3 bases from V and 5 from J, leaving 16 bases between them. CDR3 DNA: TGTGCCAGCAGCTTGTTGGTAGCTAGGAGGGAGACCCAGTACTTC. Protein product: CASSLLVARRETQYF.

The count of this clone is one. This chain uses TRBV9 with TRBJ2-7, with 8 bases that match TRBD1. This CDR3 contains 16 residues. Germline-derived CDR1 and CDR2 are SGDLS and YYNGEE. The V segment lost 0 bases and the J segment 6 bases; nucleotides outside the gene matches: 11. Here the CDR3 DNA reads TGTGCCAGCAGCGTAGCGTCGGACAGGGTAGAAGTCGAGCAGTACTTC. Its protein product is CASSVASDRVEVEQYF.

The chain is built from TRBV12-5 and TRBJ1-1, with TRBD1 as a possible D gene (6 bases). V was pared by 10 bases and J by 1 base, with 19 bases between. CDR1 is LGHNT and CDR2 is FRNRAP in the germline V gene. This CDR3 has 15 amino acids. In nucleotides, the CDR3 is TGTGCTACTAACTGGGACACCTCAGGGAACACTGAAGCTTTCTTT. Its translation: CATNWDTSGNTEAFF.